The 30 T cell receptor beta chains listed next were all sequenced from one sample in a study of graft-versus-host responses after intestinal transplantation (TCRdb year 2021). Libraries were constructed by the immunoSEQ multiplex PCR assay. TCRdb retrieved this table from immuneACCESS and kept in-frame rearrangements only. Not all clones are present; in checked studies, unresolved V genes account for under half, and no reason is known for the remainder. The sample has around 19,000 clones on record, 35% to 45% of them singletons. The top ten clones comprise roughly 1% of the sample. The time point label of this sample denotes: cells obtained before transplantation from donor or recipient. This specimen was alloreactive CD4+ T cells from a mixed lymphocyte reaction culture, taken before intestinal transplant. The cell subset or site label for this specimen denotes: CFSE-low proliferating T cells sorted from roughly six-day pre-transplant mixed lymphocyte reaction (GvH or HvG direction). These receptors were taken from a human patient who received an intestinal transplant.

The chain is built from TRBV7-9 and TRBJ2-1, with TRBD1 as a possible D gene (5 bases). Per the germline V gene, CDR1 is SEHNR and CDR2 is FQNEAQ (reference sequence). V was shortened by 3 bases and J by 5 bases, with 11 bases between the two germline ends. The CDR3 length is 14 residues. The CDR3 is CASSFWGLNNEQFF. CDR3 DNA: TGTGCCAGCAGCTTCTGGGGCCTGAACAATGAGCAGTTCTTC.

This clone was found a few times. The rearrangement links TRBV7-2 to TRBJ2-1; possible D gene TRBD2, 6 bases. CDR1 SGHTA and CDR2 FQGNSA come from the germline V gene. V gave up 6 bases and J gave up 8 bases, with 20 bases separating them. This CDR3 contains 15 residues. The DNA for the CDR3 is TGTGCCAGCAGTCGCCTCCCGGGCCGGGGGTATGAGCAGTTCTTC. It is translated as CASSRLPGRGYEQFF.

This chain links TRBV12-5 with TRBJ2-7; perhaps D is TRBD1 or TRBD2 (5 bases each). The CDR3 runs 15 residues. CDR1 is LGHNT and CDR2 is FRNRAP in the germline V gene. Between the trimmed V and J ends, which lost 4 bases and 3 bases, there was a span of 16 bases. The CDR3 spells CASGSWGRNYYEQYF. The CDR3 DNA reads as TGTGCTAGTGGTTCGTGGGGACGAAATTACTACGAGCAGTACTTC.

V and J are TRBV6-5 and TRBJ2-5, with 10 bases aligning to TRBD2. Per the germline V gene, CDR1 is MNHEY and CDR2 is SVGAGI. The length of the CDR3 is 12 residues. Trimming at V came to 6 bases and at J to 14 bases, leaving 9 bases not matched to a gene. The CDR3 DNA sequence: TGTGCCAGCAGACCACAGCGGGGGGGCCCTTACTTC. It yields the protein CASRPQRGGPYF.

This clone has just a few counts. V is TRBV11-3 and J is TRBJ1-6, with 8 bases aligning to TRBD1. V was pared by 4 bases and J by 6 bases, with 11 bases of the junction left unmatched. The germline V gene has CDR1 SGHNT and CDR2 YENEEA. The CDR3 length is 17 residues. The CDR3 reads CASSSGPGTGPNSPLHF. The DNA of the CDR3 is TGTGCCAGCAGCTCCGGTCCCGGGACAGGCCCTAATTCACCCCTCCACTTT.

The chain links TRBV21-1 to TRBJ2-4; the table's TRBD2 call for D was not verified on the DNA. TRBV21-1 is a documented pseudogene. This CDR3 comprises 15 residues. In DNA, the CDR3 is TGTGCCAGCAGCAGTAGTAACTTAGCCAAAAACATTCAGTACTTC. Protein sequence: CASSSSNLAKNIQYF.

The genes are TRBV5-4 and TRBJ1-1, with TRBD1 as a possible D gene (6 bases). Between the trimmed V and J ends, which lost 4 bases and 1 base, there was a span of 17 bases. The CDR3 sequence is 16 residues long. Germline V gene sequence: CDR1 SGHNT, CDR2 YYREEE (reference sequence). As DNA, the CDR3 is TGTGCCAGCAGCCCGGTTCTTGGGGGGGCGAACACTGAAGCTTTCTTT. Residues: CASSPVLGGANTEAFF.

This chain uses TRBV27 with TRBJ2-5; 8 nucleotides match TRBD2. The junction had 11 bases not matched to a gene; V was cut back by 6 bases and J by 5 bases. From germline, CDR1 is MNHEY and CDR2 SMNVEV (reference sequence). The CDR3 sequence is 15 residues long. As DNA, the CDR3 is TGTGCCAGCAGAAGTTCCGGGGGGGCCTACGAGACCCAGTACTTC. Translated, it gives CASRSSGGAYETQYF.

This clone was seen once. The gene calls are TRBV7-3 and TRBJ2-1; TRBD2 matches at 11 bases. V gave up 3 bases and J gave up 6 bases; unmatched junction bases: 7. The CDR3 covers 16 residues. CDR1 is SGHTA, CDR2 FQGTGA, per germline. The CDR3 sequence is CASSFSGGDRSNEQFF. CDR3 nucleotide sequence: TGTGCCAGCAGCTTTAGCGGGGGGGATCGATCCAATGAGCAGTTCTTC.

This clone has more than one count but fewer than ten. J is TRBJ2-1 and V is TRBV14; D call uncertain. The CDR3 totals 13 residues. Trimming removed 0 bases from V and 6 bases from J, with 6 bases in between. CDR1 is SGHDN and CDR2 is FVKESK in the germline V gene. The CDR3 DNA reads TGTGCCAGCAGCCAAGATCCGGTCAATGAGCAGTTCTTC. Translating gives CASSQDPVNEQFF.

This clone was detected only a few times. The chain has TRBV11-3 and TRBJ2-7; perhaps TRBD2 as D (5 bases). This CDR3 has 14 amino acids. V was cut by 2 bases and J by 2 bases, with 10 bases left in between. Germline lookup yields CDR1 SGHNT and CDR2 YENEEA. The chain's CDR3 is CASSLTGVAYEQYF. The CDR3 DNA reads as TGTGCCAGCAGCTTAACCGGGGTGGCCTACGAGCAGTACTTC. Drawing the rest from reference TRBV11-3 and TRBJ2-7, the complete variable domain is EAGVVQSPRYKIIEKKQPVAFWCNPISGHNTLYWYLQNLGQGPELLIRYENEEAVDDSQLPKDRFSAERLKGVDSTLKIQPAELGDSAVYLCASSLTGVAYEQYFGPGTRLTVT.

This clone was seen a handful of times. The chain recombines TRBV7-9 with TRBJ1-2, with D perhaps TRBD1 (6 bases). Germline values: CDR1 SEHNR, CDR2 FQNEAQ (reference sequence). V was trimmed by 4 bases and J by 4 bases, leaving 13 bases between them. The CDR3 has 14 residues. As DNA, the CDR3 is TGTGCCAGCAGCTCGCCAACAGGGCGCTATGGCTACACCTTC. Its translation is CASSSPTGRYGYTF.

The V gene is TRBV18, the J gene TRBJ1-5; TRBD1 might be the D (6 bases). Trimming took off 3 bases at V and 4 bases at J, with 10 bases between the two ends. The CDR3 is 14 amino acids. Germline V CDR1 and CDR2: KGHSH, LQKENI. CDR3 DNA sequence: TGTGCCAGCTCACCCGACAGGACGAATCAGCCCCAGCATTTT. Encoded protein: CASSPDRTNQPQHF.

The chain carries TRBV27 and TRBJ2-1; a possible D gene is TRBD2 (6 bases). The CDR3 sequence is 13 residues long. Germline V gene data show CDR1 as MNHEY and CDR2 as SMNVEV (reference sequence). Trimming pared 6 bases from V and 7 bases from J, leaving 13 bases between. The CDR3 bases are TGTGCCAGCAGGGGAGGAACTAATAATGAGCAGTTCTTC. Translation gives CASRGGTNNEQFF.

A few counts support this clone. V gene TRBV6-1 combines with J gene TRBJ1-5; tentatively, D is TRBD1 (6 bases). Deletions cut 8 bases from V and 9 bases from J, with 17 bases between. The CDR3 has 13 amino acids. Per the germline V gene, CDR1 is MNHNS and CDR2 is SASEGT. CDR3 nucleotides: TGTGCCAGCGGGGCTGGGACACTTCGGCCCCAGCATTTT. It is translated as CASGAGTLRPQHF.

This clone was seen only a few times. V usage is TRBV27 and J usage is TRBJ2-7, with D possibly TRBD1 on 5 matching bases. V was shortened by 1 base and J by 13 bases, with 17 bases between the two germline ends. The V gene's germline CDR1 is MNHEY and CDR2 SMNVEV (reference sequence). The CDR3 is made up of 13 amino acids. This CDR3 reads CASSLYQGQEFYF. Written as DNA, the CDR3 is TGTGCCAGCAGTTTATACCAAGGACAAGAGTTCTACTTC.

The chain has TRBV5-1 and TRBJ2-6; D not certain. V was pared by 6 bases and J by 0 bases, with 13 bases between. CDR1 and CDR2 from the germline V gene are SGHRS and YFSETQ. This CDR3 is built from 16 residues. In DNA, the CDR3 is TGCGCCAGCACAAAGGACGGTAGCTCTGGGGCCAACGTCCTGACTTTC. Protein: CASTKDGSSGANVLTF.

V is TRBV19 and J is TRBJ1-6; D perhaps matches TRBD1 (5 bases). The germline V gene has CDR1 LNHDA and CDR2 SQIVND (reference sequence). The V end was cut by 6 bases, the J end by 1 base, with 13 bases between. The CDR3 has 16 residues. The CDR3 region is CASSPRRGSYNSPLHF. The CDR3 DNA follows: TGTGCCAGTAGCCCTCGGAGGGGATCCTATAATTCACCCCTCCACTTT.

This clone was observed a few times. This chain connects TRBV5-5 to TRBJ1-5; 7 bases map to TRBD1. After removal of 4 bases from V and 7 bases from J, the junction contained 11 bases not matched to a gene. This CDR3 has 15 amino acids. Germline CDR1 reads SGHKS; CDR2 reads YYEKEE (reference sequence). The DNA of the CDR3 is TGTGCCAGCAGCCCATGGAGGGGGCGCGGGCAGCCCCAGCATTTT. Its protein product is CASSPWRGRGQPQHF.

This chain links TRBV6-5 with TRBJ1-1; D might be TRBD1 (6 bases). Trimming shortened V by 6 bases and J by 0 bases, and 14 bases separated the two germline ends. The CDR3 contains 15 residues. Germline-derived CDR1 and CDR2 are MNHEY and SVGAGI. The chain's CDR3 is CASSATGIMNTEAFF. The CDR3 nucleotides are TGTGCCAGCAGCGCAACAGGGATCATGAACACTGAAGCTTTCTTT.

This chain links TRBV18 with TRBJ1-2, with 9 bases fitting TRBD1. This CDR3 is built from 15 residues. Germline-derived CDR1 and CDR2 are KGHSH and LQKENI. V shed 2 bases and J 2 bases; nucleotides not matched to a gene: 3. CDR3 sequence reads: CASSPGTGTNYGYTF. Written as DNA, the CDR3 is TGTGCCAGCTCACCAGGGACAGGGACAAACTATGGCTACACCTTC.

The chain carries TRBV7-9 and TRBJ2-2, with D possibly TRBD2 on 5 matching bases. Germline-derived CDR1 and CDR2 are SEHNR and FQNEAQ (reference sequence). V shed 0 bases and J shed 4 bases, with 15 bases lying between them. The CDR3 is 17 residues long. The CDR3 loop reads CASSLALGVASTGELFF. DNA of the CDR3: TGTGCCAGCAGCTTAGCACTCGGGGTAGCTTCCACCGGGGAGCTGTTTTTT.

The chain uses TRBV29-1 and TRBJ1-2; D perhaps matches TRBD1 (5 bases). Germline V lookup: CDR1 SQVTM, CDR2 ANQGSEA. The CDR3 is 10 residues long. V shed 8 bases and J shed 9 bases, with 13 bases lying between them. This CDR3 is CSPGGASYTF. DNA for the CDR3: TGCAGCCCTGGAGGGGCTAGCTACACCTTC.

The chain links TRBV11-3 to TRBJ2-2; D is uncertain. Per the germline V gene, CDR1 is SGHNT and CDR2 is YENEEA. This CDR3 spans 13 amino acids. Trimming cost V 5 bases and J 5 bases, with 9 bases left between them. CDR3 nucleotides: TGTGCCAGCAGCCCGATGGGAACCGGGGAGCTGTTTTTT. Translated, it gives CASSPMGTGELFF. Looking up the rest from reference TRBV11-3 and TRBJ2-2 gives the full variable domain: EAGVVQSPRYKIIEKKQPVAFWCNPISGHNTLYWYLQNLGQGPELLIRYENEEAVDDSQLPKDRFSAERLKGVDSTLKIQPAELGDSAVYLCASSPMGTGELFFGEGSRLTVL.

By share, this clone ranks as medium-sized. This CDR3 reads CAIEADYGYTF. The CDR3, as DNA: TGTGCCATCGAGGCGGACTATGGCTACACCTTC. This chain joins TRBV10-3 and TRBJ1-2; D gene uncertain. The CDR3 spans 11 residues. Between the trimmed V and J ends, which lost 8 bases and 3 bases, there was a span of 7 bases. The germline V gene encodes CDR1 ENHRY and CDR2 SYGVKD.

Remarks on this clone: Sequence at one end of the junction differs from germline and may be a read error. The rearrangement links TRBV2 to TRBJ2-7; 9 bases align to TRBD2. The CDR3 has 14 residues. Germline V gene lookup returns CDR1 SNHLY and CDR2 FYNNEI. CDR3 DNA sequence: TGTGCCAGCAGGGCCGGGACTAGCTCCAACGAGCAGTACTTC. The encoded protein is CASRAGTSSNEQYF.

The chain combines TRBV7-2 with TRBJ1-2; D unclear. Deletions cut 3 bases from V and 4 bases from J, with 12 bases between. CDR1 and CDR2 from the germline V gene are SGHTA and FQGNSA. This CDR3 has 14 amino acids. The CDR3 DNA reads as TGTGCCAGCAGCTTGTACGGTCTGGCCTATGGCTACACCTTC. It codes for CASSLYGLAYGYTF.

The V and J genes are TRBV11-2 and TRBJ1-5, with TRBD1 as a possible D gene (6 bases). The germline V gene has CDR1 SGHAT and CDR2 FQNNGV. The CDR3 is made up of 13 amino acids. V lost 3 bases to trimming and J lost 5 bases, with 8 bases between them. CDR3 sequence (DNA): TGTGCCAGCAGCTTCAGGGGTGATCAGCCCCAGCATTTT. It is translated as CASSFRGDQPQHF.

This clone occurred a few times. One end of the junction fails to match germline, which may point to a read error. The V and J genes are TRBV7-3 and TRBJ1-1, with D uncertain. The CDR3 consists of 13 residues. CDR1 SGHTA and CDR2 FQGTGA come from the germline V gene. CDR3 nucleotide sequence: TGTGCCAGCAGCCTAACCCTGAACACTGAAGCTTTCTTT. Translated, it gives CASSLTLNTEAFF.

The V gene is TRBV29-1, the J gene TRBJ2-4; 11 bases map to TRBD2. Losses at the gene ends were 3 bases for V and 1 base for J; bases not matched to a gene: 5. The CDR3 loop spans 16 amino acids. Germline loops: CDR1 SQVTM, CDR2 ANQGSEA. The DNA for the CDR3 is TGCAGCGTTGATTTAGCGGGGGGGCCGGCCAAAAACATTCAGTACTTC. This encodes CSVDLAGGPAKNIQYF.